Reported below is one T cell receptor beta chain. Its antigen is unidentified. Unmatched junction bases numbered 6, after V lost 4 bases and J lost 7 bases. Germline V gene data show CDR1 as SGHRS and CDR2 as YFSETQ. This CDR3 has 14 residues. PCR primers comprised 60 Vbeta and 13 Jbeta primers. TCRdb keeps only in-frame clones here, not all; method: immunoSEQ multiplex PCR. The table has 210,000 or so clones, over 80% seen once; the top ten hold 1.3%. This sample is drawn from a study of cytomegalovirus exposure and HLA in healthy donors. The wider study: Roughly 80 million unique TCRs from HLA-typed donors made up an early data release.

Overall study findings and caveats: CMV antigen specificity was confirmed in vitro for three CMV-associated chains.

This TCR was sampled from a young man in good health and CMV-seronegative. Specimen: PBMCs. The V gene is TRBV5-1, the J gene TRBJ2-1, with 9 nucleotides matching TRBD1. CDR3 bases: TGCGCCAGCAGCGTCGACAGGGGGAGGAATGAGCAGTTCTTC. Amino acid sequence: CASSVDRGRNEQFF. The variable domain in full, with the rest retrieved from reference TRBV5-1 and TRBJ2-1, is KAGVTQTPRYLIKTRGQQVTLSCSPISGHRSVSWYQQTPGQGLQFLFEYFSETQRNKGNFPGRFSGRQFSNSRSEMNVSTLELGDSALYLCASSVDRGRNEQFFGPGTRLTVL.